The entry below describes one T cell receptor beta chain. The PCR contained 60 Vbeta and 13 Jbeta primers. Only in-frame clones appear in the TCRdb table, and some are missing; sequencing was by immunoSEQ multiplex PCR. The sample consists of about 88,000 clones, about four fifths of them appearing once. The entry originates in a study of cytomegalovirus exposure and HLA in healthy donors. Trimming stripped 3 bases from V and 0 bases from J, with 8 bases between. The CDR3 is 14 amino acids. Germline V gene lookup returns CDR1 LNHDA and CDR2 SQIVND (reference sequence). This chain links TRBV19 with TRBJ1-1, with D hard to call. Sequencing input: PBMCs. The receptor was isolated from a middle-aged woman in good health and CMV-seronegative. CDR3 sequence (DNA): TGTGCCAGTAGTATGAGGGAGGTGAACACTGAAGCTTTCTTT. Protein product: CASSMREVNTEAFF. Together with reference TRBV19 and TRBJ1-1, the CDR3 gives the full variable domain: DGGITQSPKYLFRKEGQNVTLSCEQNLNHDAMYWYRQDPGQGLRLIYYSQIVNDFQKGDIAEGYSVSREKKESFPLTVTSAQKNPTAFYLCASSMREVNTEAFFGQGTRLTVV.